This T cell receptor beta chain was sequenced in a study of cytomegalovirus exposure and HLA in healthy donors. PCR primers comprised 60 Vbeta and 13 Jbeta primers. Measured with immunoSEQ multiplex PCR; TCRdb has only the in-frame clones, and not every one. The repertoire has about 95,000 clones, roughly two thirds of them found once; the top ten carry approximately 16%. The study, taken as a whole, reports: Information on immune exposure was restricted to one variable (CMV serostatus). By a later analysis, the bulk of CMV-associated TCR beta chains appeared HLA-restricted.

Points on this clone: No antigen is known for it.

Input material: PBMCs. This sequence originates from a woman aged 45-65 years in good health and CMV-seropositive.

The DNA for the CDR3 is TGTGCCAGCAGCTTAGGGGCGGGAGGGCTATGGGAGCAGTACTTC. It is translated as CASSLGAGGLWEQYF. The rearrangement links TRBV7-9 to TRBJ2-7; 9 nucleotides line up with TRBD2. The germline V gene encodes CDR1 SEHNR and CDR2 FQNEAQ (reference sequence). This CDR3 contains 15 residues. V lost 1 base to trimming and J lost 7 bases; unmatched junction nucleotides: 8.